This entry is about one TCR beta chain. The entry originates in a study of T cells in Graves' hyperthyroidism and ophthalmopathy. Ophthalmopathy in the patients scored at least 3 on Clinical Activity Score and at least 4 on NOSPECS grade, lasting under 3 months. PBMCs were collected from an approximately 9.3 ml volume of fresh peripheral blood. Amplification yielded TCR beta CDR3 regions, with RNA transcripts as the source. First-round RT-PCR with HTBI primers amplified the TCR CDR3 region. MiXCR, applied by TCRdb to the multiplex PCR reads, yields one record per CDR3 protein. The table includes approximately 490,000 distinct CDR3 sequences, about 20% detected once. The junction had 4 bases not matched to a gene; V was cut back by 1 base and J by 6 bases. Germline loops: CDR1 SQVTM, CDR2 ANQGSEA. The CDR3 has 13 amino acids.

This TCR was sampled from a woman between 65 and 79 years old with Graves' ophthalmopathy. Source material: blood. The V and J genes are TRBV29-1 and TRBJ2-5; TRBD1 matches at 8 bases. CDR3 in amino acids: CSVEGDRPQTQYF. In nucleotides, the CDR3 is TGCAGCGTTGAAGGGGACAGGCCGCAGACCCAGTACTTC.